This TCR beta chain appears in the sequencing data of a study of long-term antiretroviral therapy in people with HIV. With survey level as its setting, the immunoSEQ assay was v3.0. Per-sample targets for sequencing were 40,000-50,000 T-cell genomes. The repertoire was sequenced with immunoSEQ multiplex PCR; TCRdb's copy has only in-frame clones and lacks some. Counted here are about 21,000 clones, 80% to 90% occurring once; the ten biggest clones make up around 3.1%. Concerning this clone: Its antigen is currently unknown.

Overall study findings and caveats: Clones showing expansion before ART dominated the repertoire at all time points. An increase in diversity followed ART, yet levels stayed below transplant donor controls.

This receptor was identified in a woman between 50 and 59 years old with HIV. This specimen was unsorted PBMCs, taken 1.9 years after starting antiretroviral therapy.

The CDR3 DNA follows: TGTGCCAGCGCCCAGACAGGGTTGAACACTGAAGCTTTCTTT. Amino acid sequence: CASAQTGLNTEAFF. This rearrangement joins TRBV5-4 to TRBJ1-1; 7 bases align to TRBD1. CDR3 length equals 14 residues. The ends lost 7 bases at V and 0 bases at J; junction bases unmatched: 6. Germline V gene lookup returns CDR1 SGHNT and CDR2 YYREEE (reference sequence).